This T cell receptor beta chain was recovered during a study of OX40 agonist ivuxolimab in advanced cancers. Background on the study: In this trial design, patients received ivuxolimab intravenously at 0.01 to 10 mg/kg every 2 weeks. Enrollees could have had prior anti-PD-1, anti-PD-L1 or anti-CTLA-4 therapy, which 40% to 45% had received.

The length of the CDR3 is 16 residues. Unmatched junction bases numbered 1, after V lost 1 base and J lost 0 bases. CDR1 and CDR2 (germline): LNHNV, YYDKDF (reference sequence). Systemic immunosuppression or a history of autoimmune disease excluded patients. Patients had blood sampled at baseline and again on cycle 4 day 1 and cycle 7 day 1. This table comes from immunoSEQ multiplex PCR, and its TCRdb copy is limited to in-frame clones, with some not included. This sample yields fewer than 35,000 clones, of which 80% to 90% are seen a single time; 15% to 20% belongs to the top ten. This clone was recorded a few times.

The sample here was CD4+ or CD8+ T cells sorted from blood, taken in a trial of the OX40 agonist ivuxolimab. The receptor comes from an adult with an advanced solid tumor such as melanoma, head and neck, liver or kidney cancer. The chain uses TRBV15 and TRBJ2-3; 10 bases are a match to TRBD2. This chain's CDR3 is CATSRGTSGSTDTQYF. Written as DNA, the CDR3 is TGTGCCACCAGCAGAGGGACTAGCGGAAGCACAGATACGCAGTATTTT.